This T cell receptor (beta chain) was retrieved from a study of blood T cell repertoires in COVID-19. Study background: The analysed material was cDNA or gDNA that came from T cells, B-cell-depleted T cells, or PBMCs.

Germline V lookup: CDR1 LGHNA, CDR2 YSLEER. The CDR3 loop spans 12 amino acids. With 0 bases removed from V and 10 bases from J, the gap between germline ends came to 7 bases. Using immunoSEQ multiplex PCR, the repertoire was profiled, and TCRdb retains in-frame clones only, with some absent. The sample lists 75,000 to 100,000 clones, around 75% occurring once. This receptor was obtained from a man aged 70 or older with acute or convalescent COVID-19. This chain joins TRBV4-3 and TRBJ2-1; the D is unclear. The sample was peripheral blood. In DNA, the CDR3 is TGCGCCAGCAGCCAAGATTGGCGGGAGCAGTTCTTC. Protein sequence: CASSQDWREQFF.